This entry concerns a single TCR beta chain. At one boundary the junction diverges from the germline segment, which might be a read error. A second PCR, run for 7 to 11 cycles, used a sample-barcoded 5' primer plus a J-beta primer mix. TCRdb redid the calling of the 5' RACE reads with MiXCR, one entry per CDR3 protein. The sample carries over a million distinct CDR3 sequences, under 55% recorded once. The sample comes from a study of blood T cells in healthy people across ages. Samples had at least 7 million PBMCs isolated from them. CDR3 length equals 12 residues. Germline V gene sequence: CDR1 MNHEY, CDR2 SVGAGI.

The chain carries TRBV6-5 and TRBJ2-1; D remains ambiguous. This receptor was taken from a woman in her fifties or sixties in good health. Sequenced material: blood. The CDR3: CAGSYLGNEQFF. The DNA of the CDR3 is TGTGCCGGCAGTTACTTAGGAAATGAGCAGTTCTTC.